The next 12 T cell receptor beta chains were all read from a single sample in a study of sequential checkpoint blockade in melanoma. TCRdb's copy holds only in-frame clones and misses some; the assay was immunoSEQ multiplex PCR. This table holds thousands of clones, 28% found once. Treatment defined: randomized to nivolumab then ipilimumab (arm A) or the reverse (arm B). The sequencing here drew on tumor tissue (inferred from file names), taken from a patient given nivolumab and ipilimumab in sequence. These receptors all come from a human donor with melanoma.

For the CDR3, the DNA is TGCGCCAGCAGCCAAGATTCGCGCCAGACCCAGTACTTC. Translated: CASSQDSRQTQYF. The genes are TRBV4-1 and TRBJ2-5, with unresolved D. This CDR3 is built from 13 residues. Trimming left V 0 bases short and J 6 bases short, with 8 bases between. Germline V CDR1 and CDR2: MGHRA, YSYEKL.

This chain links TRBV19 with TRBJ2-1; D remains unclear. The germline V gene encodes CDR1 LNHDA and CDR2 SQIVND (reference sequence). The V end was cut by 6 bases, the J end by 6 bases, with 15 bases between. This CDR3 is 14 amino acids long. CDR3 in amino acids: CASRAGSGSNEQFF. In DNA, the CDR3 is TGTGCCAGTAGAGCAGGATCAGGTAGCAATGAGCAGTTCTTC.

This rearrangement joins TRBV19 to TRBJ1-2; TRBD1 agrees at 10 bases. The CDR3 sequence is 15 residues long. J gave up 7 bases and V 5 bases, and 10 bases lay outside the gene matches. The V gene's germline CDR1 is LNHDA and CDR2 SQIVND (reference sequence). The CDR3 nucleotides are TGTGCCAGTAGTCCCCCGGGGACAGGGGTTGTTGGCTACACCTTC. As protein: CASSPPGTGVVGYTF. The full variable domain, rest sourced from reference TRBV19 and TRBJ1-2, is DGGITQSPKYLFRKEGQNVTLSCEQNLNHDAMYWYRQDPGQGLRLIYYSQIVNDFQKGDIAEGYSVSREKKESFPLTVTSAQKNPTAFYLCASSPPGTGVVGYTFGSGTRLTVV.

This clone was counted between two and nine times. The rearrangement uses TRBV19 and TRBJ1-1; 8 bases map to TRBD1. The CDR3 has 16 amino acids. V trimming: 3 bases; J trimming: 2 bases; junction bases outside the gene matches: 8. Per the germline V gene, CDR1 is LNHDA and CDR2 is SQIVND (reference sequence). Here the CDR3 DNA reads TGTGCCAGTAGTATCATCAGGGGGCGGTTTAACACTGAAGCTTTCTTT. Its protein is CASSIIRGRFNTEAFF. Full variable domain (remainder filled in from reference TRBV19 and TRBJ1-1): DGGITQSPKYLFRKEGQNVTLSCEQNLNHDAMYWYRQDPGQGLRLIYYSQIVNDFQKGDIAEGYSVSREKKESFPLTVTSAQKNPTAFYLCASSIIRGRFNTEAFFGQGTRLTVV.

This clone has more than one count but fewer than ten. The J gene is TRBJ2-2, the V gene TRBV29-1; 7 bases map to TRBD1. V trimming: 5 bases; J trimming: 0 bases; junction bases outside the gene matches: 6. The CDR3 length is 15 residues. The V gene's germline CDR1 is SQVTM and CDR2 ANQGSEA. The CDR3 nucleotides are TGCAGCGTTAGGGACAGCGCCTCGAACACCGGGGAGCTGTTTTTT. Translating it yields CSVRDSASNTGELFF.

The J gene is TRBJ2-5, the V gene TRBV4-1, with a tentative D call TRBD2 (5 bases). From germline, CDR1 is MGHRA and CDR2 YSYEKL. V was clipped by 0 bases and J by 1 base, with 9 bases between them. CDR3 length equals 15 residues. The CDR3 coding sequence is TGCGCCAGCAGCCAAGACGGGGTCAGCCAAGAGACCCAGTACTTC. This sequence encodes CASSQDGVSQETQYF.

This chain joins TRBV18 and TRBJ2-5; TRBD2 is a possible D gene (5 bases). The CDR3 has 13 residues. Germline values: CDR1 KGHSH, CDR2 LQKENI. V gave up 5 bases and J gave up 0 bases, with 7 bases separating them. The CDR3 spells CASSAGDQETQYF. In nucleotides, the CDR3 is TGTGCCAGCTCAGCCGGGGACCAAGAGACCCAGTACTTC.

This rearrangement joins TRBV29-1 to TRBJ2-3; D is uncertain. Trimming removed 4 bases from V and 0 bases from J, with 8 bases in between. This CDR3 region has 13 residues. In germline, CDR1 is SQVTM, CDR2 ANQGSEA. The CDR3 coding sequence is TGCAGCGTTGCGACTCCTAGCACAGATACGCAGTATTTT. It yields the protein CSVATPSTDTQYF.

In this sample, this clone turned up a few times. The chain is built from TRBV9 and TRBJ2-7; 9 bases are shared with TRBD2. CDR1 and CDR2 (germline): SGDLS, YYNGEE. This CDR3 is 15 amino acids long. V was pared by 4 bases and J by 0 bases, with 5 bases of the junction left unmatched. CDR3 in DNA: TGTGCCAGCAGCCGAGGGCGGGGGGGCTCCTACGAGCAGTACTTC. It specifies CASSRGRGGSYEQYF.

This clone was seen at least ten times. The gene calls are TRBV11-3 and TRBJ1-3; 9 nucleotides agree with TRBD1. Germline-derived CDR1 and CDR2 are SGHNT and YENEEA. CDR3 length: 15 residues. Trimming took 2 bases from V and 3 from J; bases not matched to a gene: 2. The CDR3 loop is CASSLSGQGGNTIYF. CDR3 sequence (DNA): TGTGCCAGCAGCTTATCGGGACAGGGTGGAAACACCATATATTTT.

The chain couples TRBV6-8 to TRBJ2-3, with 10 bases matching TRBD2. Germline V gene lookup returns CDR1 MNHGY and CDR2 SAAAGT. V lost 7 bases and J lost 2; bases outside the gene matches: 6. The CDR3 spans 15 residues. CDR3 protein: CASMVGLAATDTQYF. CDR3 nucleotides: TGTGCCAGCATGGTCGGACTAGCGGCCACAGATACGCAGTATTTT.

The chain recombines TRBV9 with TRBJ2-5, with a weak D call TRBD2 (5 bases). Trimming shortened V by 6 bases and J by 2 bases, and 11 bases separated the two germline ends. Germline assignment: CDR1 SGDLS and CDR2 YYNGEE. CDR3 length: 13 amino acids. The CDR3 nucleotides are TGTGCCAGCATCGAGGGCAGGCAAGAGACCCAGTACTTC. Residues: CASIEGRQETQYF.